This TCR beta chain came from a study of blood T cell repertoires in COVID-19. On the study more broadly: The origin of the acute and convalescent COVID-19 samples was the United States, Italy and Spain. T cells, B-cell-depleted T cells, or PBMCs supplied cDNA or gDNA.

Trimming at V came to 3 bases and at J to 8 bases, leaving 8 bases not matched to a gene. Per germline, CDR1 GTSNPN and CDR2 SVGIG (reference sequence). This CDR3 spans 14 amino acids. Methods used by the authors: Estimation of nucleated cell counts relied on the amplification of reference gene primers. Produced via immunoSEQ multiplex PCR; TCRdb's table is partial and in-frame only. V and J calls and clone size are copied from that table; D and trimming were computed from the DNA. The table has about 110,000 clones, 85% to 90% seen once. Input material: peripheral blood. The chain joins TRBV30 to TRBJ1-4, with TRBD1 matching over 8 bases. This sequence originates from a woman older than 75 with acute or convalescent COVID-19. The CDR3 protein is CAWSTGQGREKLFF. The CDR3 DNA reads TGTGCCTGGAGCACCGGACAGGGAAGGGAAAAACTGTTTTTT.